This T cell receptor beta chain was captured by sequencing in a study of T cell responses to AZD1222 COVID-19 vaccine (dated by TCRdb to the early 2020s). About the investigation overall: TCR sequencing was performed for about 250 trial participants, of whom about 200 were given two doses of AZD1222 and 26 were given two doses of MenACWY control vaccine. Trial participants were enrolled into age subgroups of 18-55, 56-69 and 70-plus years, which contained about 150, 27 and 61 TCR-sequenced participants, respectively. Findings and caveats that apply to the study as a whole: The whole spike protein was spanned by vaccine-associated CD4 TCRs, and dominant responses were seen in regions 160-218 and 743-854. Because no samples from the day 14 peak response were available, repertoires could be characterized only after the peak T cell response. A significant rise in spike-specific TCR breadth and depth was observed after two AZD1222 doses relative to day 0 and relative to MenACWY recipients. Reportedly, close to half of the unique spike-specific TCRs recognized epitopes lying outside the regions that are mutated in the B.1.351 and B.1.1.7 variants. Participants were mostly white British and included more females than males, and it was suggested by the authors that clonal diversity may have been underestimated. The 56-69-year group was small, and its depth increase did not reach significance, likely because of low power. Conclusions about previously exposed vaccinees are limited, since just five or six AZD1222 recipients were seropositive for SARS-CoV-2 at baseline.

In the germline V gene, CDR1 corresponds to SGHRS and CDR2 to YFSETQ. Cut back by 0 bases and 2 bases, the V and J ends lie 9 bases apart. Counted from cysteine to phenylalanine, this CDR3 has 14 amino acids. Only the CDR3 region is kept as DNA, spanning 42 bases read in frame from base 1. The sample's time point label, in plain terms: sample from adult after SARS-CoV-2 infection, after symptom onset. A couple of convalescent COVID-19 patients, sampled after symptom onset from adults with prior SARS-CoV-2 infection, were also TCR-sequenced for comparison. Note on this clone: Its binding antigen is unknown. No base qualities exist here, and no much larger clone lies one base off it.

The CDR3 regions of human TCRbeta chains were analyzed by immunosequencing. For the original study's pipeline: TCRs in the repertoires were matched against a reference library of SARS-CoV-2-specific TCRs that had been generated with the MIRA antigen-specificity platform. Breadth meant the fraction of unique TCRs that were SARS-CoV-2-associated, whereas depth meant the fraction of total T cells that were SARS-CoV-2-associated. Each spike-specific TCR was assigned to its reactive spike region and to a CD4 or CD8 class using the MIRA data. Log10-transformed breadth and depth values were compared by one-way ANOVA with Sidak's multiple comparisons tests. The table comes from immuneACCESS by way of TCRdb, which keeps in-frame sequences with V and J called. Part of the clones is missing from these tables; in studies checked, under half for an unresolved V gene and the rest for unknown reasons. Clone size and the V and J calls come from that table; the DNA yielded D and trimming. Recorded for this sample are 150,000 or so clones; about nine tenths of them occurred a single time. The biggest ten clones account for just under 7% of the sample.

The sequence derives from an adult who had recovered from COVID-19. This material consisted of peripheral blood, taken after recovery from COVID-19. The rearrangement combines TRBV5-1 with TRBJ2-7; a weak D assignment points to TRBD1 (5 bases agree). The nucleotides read TGCGCCAGCAGCTTGGCCTCAGGGACCTACGAGCAGTACTTC. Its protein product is CASSLASGTYEQYF.